One T cell receptor beta chain is described in this entry. The library came from three nested PCR rounds adapted from ARM-PCR protocols. From the multiplex PCR reads, TCRdb called clonotypes with MiXCR, one entry per CDR3 protein. The repertoire holds about 85,000 distinct CDR3 sequences, with around 59% as singletons. The sample comes from a study of tumor and adjacent non-tumor tissue in lung cancer. Across the whole study: Stage I to III disease affected over nine men and 4 or 5 women aged about 31 to 85.

No cell sorting was done before RNA was extracted from the tissue. CDR1 is ENHRY, CDR2 SYGVKD, per germline. This CDR3 region has 14 residues. The sample taken for sequencing was lung tumor tissue. The chain combines TRBV10-3 with TRBJ1-5, with no clear D. The J call may be incorrect, as the DNA end agrees better with TRBJ2-3. The origin of this receptor is a man between 65 and 85 years old with non-small cell lung cancer. The CDR3 nucleotides are TGTGCCGTGAGTGAGTCATCTGGATTTCAGCCCCAGTATTTT. This sequence encodes CAVSESSGFQPQYF.